The entry below gives a single T cell receptor (beta chain) sequence along with its context. Its specificity is unknown. At one end, the junction sequence differs from germline, possibly due to a read error. The data were obtained in a study of tumor-infiltrating lymphocytes in primary liver carcinoma. Findings and limits, study-wide: Researchers report that only about 7-24% of top clones turned up in all five tumor regions.

A constant-region primer primed TCR beta cDNA synthesis from around 500 ng of total RNA. Sequencing libraries for TCR beta derived from three nested multiplex PCR rounds that used slightly modified ARM-PCR. TRBV1-TRBV30 forward primers and a C-beta reverse primer were used in the first two PCR rounds, which each ran for approximately 10 cycles. TCRdb recomputed calls from the multiplex PCR reads with MiXCR, one row per CDR3 protein. The sample includes 99,000 or so distinct CDR3 sequences, roughly 85% of them seen just once. From roughly 20-30 mg of unsorted bulk tissue, DNA and RNA were co-extracted together. Surgical resection was used to treat these primary liver carcinoma patients. Chronic HBV infection, untreated so far, was present in the patients. Samples were taken from five separate regions (per tumor). The CDR3 length is 15 residues. Germline CDR1 and CDR2: SGHAT and FQNNGV.

This TCR came from a man aged 40-49 years with primary liver carcinoma and hepatitis B virus infection. Specimen: liver tumor tissue from sampling region 3. Subset indicated: tumor region T3, left-lateral pole. The chain combines TRBV11-2 with TRBJ2-7; 7 bases agree with TRBD1. The CDR3 sequence is CDSSRSATGSHEKYF. The CDR3 bases are TGTGACAGCAGCCGTTCTGCGACAGGGAGCCACGAGAAGTATTTC.